A selection of T cell receptor beta chains follows, all from one sample in a study of OX40 agonist ivuxolimab in advanced cancers. Profiled with immunoSEQ multiplex PCR; TCRdb holds only in-frame clones, not every one. Of nearly 65,000 clones in the sample, about 90% were seen once. Sequenced here: CD4+ or CD8+ T cells sorted from blood, sampled in a trial of the OX40 agonist ivuxolimab. Source of these receptors: an adult with an advanced solid tumor such as melanoma, head and neck, liver or kidney cancer. The CDR3 runs from the conserved cysteine through the conserved F or W. The D gene is left open where the match is weak. Not all rows give a size; the values are once, few, many and, for expanded clones, a class.

cdr3_length	j_call	v_call	d_call	clone_size	cdr3_nt	cdr3_aa
17	TRBJ2-3	TRBV4-1	TRBD2	-	TGCGCCAGCAGCCAATTCGTCCTAGCGGGACCTACAGATACGCAGTATTTT	CASSQFVLAGPTDTQYF
15	TRBJ2-1	TRBV18	-	-	TGTGCCAGCTCACCGGAACCCGGGGGTTTGAATGAGCAGTTCTTC	CASSPEPGGLNEQFF
12	TRBJ2-2	TRBV4-1	-	few	TGCGCCAGCAGCCTAGGGACCGGGGAGCTGTTTTTT	CASSLGTGELFF
18	TRBJ2-7	TRBV5-8	-	-	TGTGCCAGCAGCTTGGATCGTTCGGACGGAGCCCGATCCTACGAGCAGTACTTC	CASSLDRSDGARSYEQYF
15	TRBJ1-5	TRBV6-5	TRBD1	-	TGTGCCAGCGTGTCATCAGGGGGCGAGGGTCAGCCCCAGCATTTT	CASVSSGGEGQPQHF
15	TRBJ1-2	TRBV6-5	-	few	TGTGCCAGCAGTTACCTACAGGCTGGCGGGGATGGCTACACCTTC	CASSYLQAGGDGYTF
13	TRBJ2-1	TRBV7-7	-	-	TGTGCTAGCAGCTCCAAACTTAGGGGGGAGCAGTTCTTC	CASSSKLRGEQFF
14	TRBJ1-5	TRBV10-3	-	-	TGTGCCATCAGTGAGGACCAGGGTCTCCAGCCCCAGCATTTT	CAISEDQGLQPQHF
17	TRBJ2-3	TRBV5-1	-	-	TGCGCCAGCTCAGCTACCCCGTTGGGTTCTAGCACAGATACGCAGTATTTT	CASSATPLGSSTDTQYF
15	TRBJ1-5	TRBV27	-	-	TGTGCCAGCAGCTCAAGGGCAGGGTTACATCAGCCCCAGCATTTT	CASSSRAGLHQPQHF
16	TRBJ1-1	TRBV27	TRBD1	-	TGTGCCAGCAGGACGGACCCGGGACAGTTGAACACTGAAGCTTTCTTT	CASRTDPGQLNTEAFF
12	TRBJ2-7	TRBV7-9	TRBD1	-	TGTGCCACCCGACAGGGTGCCTACGAGCAGTACTTC	CATRQGAYEQYF